These 22 T cell receptor beta chains were all obtained from the same sample, sequenced in a study of CD8+ T cells in alopecia areata. Reverse transcribed after extraction, RNA yielded cDNA as the sequencing template. TCRdb's table, derived via immunoSEQ multiplex PCR, lists solely in-frame clones and lacks some. Here the sample spans around 300,000 clones, around 64% being singletons. Treatment reported: oral pan-JAK inhibitor, 5-10 mg twice daily. The sample here was CD4+ T cells sorted from blood, taken around week 53, from a patient treated with tofacitinib. The receptors were gathered from a human donor with alopecia areata.

The chain employs TRBV29-1 and TRBJ2-3; D not resolved. This CDR3 contains 12 residues. V was shortened by 1 base and J by 5 bases, with 7 bases between the two germline ends. Germline lookup yields CDR1 SQVTM and CDR2 ANQGSEA. DNA for the CDR3: TGCAGCGTTGAAGGGGATAGAGATACGCAGTATTTT. Translation: CSVEGDRDTQYF.

The chain has TRBV9 and TRBJ2-2; D is unresolved. V shed 2 bases and J shed 1 base, with 6 bases lying between them. CDR3 length equals 14 residues. The germline V gene has CDR1 SGDLS and CDR2 YYNGEE. CDR3 DNA sequence: TGTGCCAGCAGCGTCCGAGGGAACACCGGGGAGCTGTTTTTT. Amino acids: CASSVRGNTGELFF.

This chain uses TRBV15 with TRBJ2-5; D could derive from TRBD1 or TRBD2 (5 bases each). This CDR3 has 17 residues. V lost 0 bases and J lost 4, with 18 bases in between. CDR1 is LNHNV and CDR2 is YYDKDF in the germline V gene (reference sequence). CDR3 nucleotides: TGTGCCACCAGCAGAGAGGGGCCCGGGGCCCGGGGAGAGACCCAGTACTTC. Translation: CATSREGPGARGETQYF. Based on the CDR3 plus reference TRBV15 and TRBJ2-5, the full variable domain is DAMVIQNPRYQVTQFGKPVTLSCSQTLNHNVMYWYQQKSSQAPKLLFHYYDKDFNNEADTPDNFQSRRPNTSFCFLDIRSPGLGDTAMYLCATSREGPGARGETQYFGPGTRLLVL.

V is TRBV30 and J is TRBJ2-4; D might be TRBD2 (6 bases). Germline values: CDR1 GTSNPN, CDR2 SVGIG (reference sequence). The germline V and J ends were trimmed by 2 bases and 1 base, with 9 bases remaining between them. CDR3 length: 14 residues. The CDR3 sequence: CAWSSRGAKNIQYF. The CDR3 nucleotides read TGTGCCTGGAGTTCACGGGGGGCCAAAAACATTCAGTACTTC.

The chain carries TRBV11-2 and TRBJ2-5; D unclear. Germline V gives CDR1 SGHAT, CDR2 FQNNGV. There are 12 residues in the CDR3. V dropped 0 bases and J dropped 6 bases, with 5 bases sitting between them. DNA of the CDR3: TGTGCCAGCAGCTTAGAGCTCCAGACCCAGTACTTC. Encoded protein: CASSLELQTQYF.

The genes are TRBV5-6 and TRBJ1-2, with a tentative D call TRBD1 (6 bases). The V end was cut by 2 bases, the J end by 0 bases, with 8 bases between. Germline V gene sequence: CDR1 SGHDT, CDR2 YYEEEE. The CDR3 is made up of 14 amino acids. CDR3 residues: CASSFDRPNYGYTF. The DNA for the CDR3 is TGTGCCAGCAGCTTCGACAGGCCTAACTATGGCTACACCTTC.

The V and J genes are TRBV5-4 and TRBJ2-5; TRBD2 might be the D (5 bases). Germline V gives CDR1 SGHNT, CDR2 YYREEE (reference sequence). Between the trimmed V and J ends, which lost 0 bases and 1 base, there was a span of 7 bases. The CDR3 consists of 14 residues. The CDR3 loop is CASSLVGLQETQYF. CDR3 in DNA: TGTGCCAGCAGCTTGGTAGGACTCCAAGAGACCCAGTACTTC.

This sequence joins TRBV30 and TRBJ2-1; tentative D call: TRBD2 (5 bases). V was clipped by 3 bases and J by 11 bases, with 11 bases between them. In germline, CDR1 is GTSNPN, CDR2 SVGIG (reference sequence). The CDR3 is 11 residues long. CDR3 sequence reads: CAWRAGLQQFF. The CDR3 coding sequence is TGTGCCTGGAGGGCGGGTCTTCAGCAGTTCTTC.

The V and J genes are TRBV6-1 and TRBJ2-7, with 10 bases fitting TRBD1. Germline V gene lookup returns CDR1 MNHNS and CDR2 SASEGT. J lost 8 bases, V lost 2 bases, and 6 bases had no gene match. This CDR3 region has 14 residues. CDR3 amino acids: CASSERDRGPQQYF. The CDR3 DNA reads as TGTGCCAGCAGTGAACGGGACAGGGGACCTCAGCAGTACTTC.

The rearrangement uses TRBV5-6 and TRBJ2-1; TRBD2 is a possible D gene (5 bases). Germline loops: CDR1 SGHDT, CDR2 YYEEEE. The CDR3 runs 15 residues. Trimming left V 3 bases short and J 4 bases short, with 14 bases between. The CDR3 protein is CASSSRRDQYNEQFF. The CDR3 DNA reads as TGTGCCAGCAGCTCCCGCCGGGATCAATACAATGAGCAGTTCTTC.

In regard to this clone: Other DNA sequences of this sample code for an identical CDR3. The chain has TRBV9 and TRBJ2-1; 7 bases map to TRBD1. Germline trimming cut 0 bases from V and 4 bases from J; bases unmatched to any gene: 4. The germline CDR1 and CDR2 sequences are SGDLS and YYNGEE. The CDR3 spans 15 residues. The CDR3 spells CASSVEGDSYNEQFF. DNA of the CDR3: TGTGCCAGCAGCGTAGAGGGGGACAGTTACAATGAGCAGTTCTTC.

V gene TRBV2 combines with J gene TRBJ2-1; D uncertain. Germline CDR1 SNHLY, CDR2 FYNNEI. The CDR3 runs to 13 residues. The V end was cut by 6 bases, the J end by 2 bases, with 8 bases between. The CDR3 is CASSQDPYNEQFF. The CDR3 coding sequence is TGTGCCAGCAGCCAGGATCCCTACAATGAGCAGTTCTTC.

CDR3: CAWSGEHLLPDTQYF. CDR3 bases: TGTGCCTGGAGTGGGGAACACTTATTGCCAGATACGCAGTATTTT. This rearrangement joins TRBV30 to TRBJ2-3; unclear D gene. The CDR3 has 15 residues. Germline V CDR1 and CDR2: GTSNPN, SVGIG (reference sequence). V dropped 1 base and J dropped 4 bases, with 15 bases sitting between them.

The J gene is TRBJ1-6, the V gene TRBV7-9; tentative D call: TRBD1 (5 bases). V was shortened by 7 bases and J by 3 bases, with 10 bases between the two germline ends. The CDR3 runs to 14 residues. Germline values: CDR1 SEHNR, CDR2 FQNEAQ (reference sequence). CDR3 in amino acids: CASIDDSYNSPLHF. CDR3 nucleotides: TGTGCCAGCATCGACGACAGCTATAATTCACCCCTCCACTTT.

This chain connects TRBV30 to TRBJ1-2, with TRBD1 as a possible D gene (5 bases). Germline CDR1 and CDR2: GTSNPN and SVGIG (reference sequence). The CDR3 extends over 15 amino acids. The V end was cut by 0 bases, the J end by 4 bases, with 15 bases between. The CDR3 DNA reads as TGTGCCTGGAGTGTACTGGGGACTGGAATCTATGGCTACACCTTC. This codes for CAWSVLGTGIYGYTF. Combining the CDR3 with reference TRBV30 and TRBJ1-2 gives the whole variable domain SQTIHQWPATLVQPVGSPLSLECTVEGTSNPNLYWYRQAAGRGLQLLFYSVGIGQISSEVPQNLSASRPQDRQFILSSKKLLLSDSGFYLCAWSVLGTGIYGYTFGSGTRLTVV.

This rearrangement joins TRBV9 to TRBJ1-6; possible D gene TRBD1, 5 bases. This CDR3 spans 15 amino acids. V lost 3 bases and J lost 6, with 13 bases in between. Germline-derived CDR1 and CDR2 are SGDLS and YYNGEE. CDR3 coding DNA: TGTGCCAGCAGCGAACCGGGACGGCTTAATTCACCCCTCCACTTT. It is translated as CASSEPGRLNSPLHF.

CDR3 DNA sequence: TGTGCCAGCAACGAACGTTTCGGGTCCTACAATGAGCAGTTCTTC. Translation: CASNERFGSYNEQFF. V gene TRBV7-8 combines with J gene TRBJ2-1; D is unresolved. Germline CDR1 reads SGHVS; CDR2 reads FQNEAQ. This CDR3 region has 15 residues. Trimming took off 7 bases at V and 1 base at J, with 14 bases between the two ends.

This rearrangement joins TRBV29-1 to TRBJ1-2; no reliable D call. Per the germline V gene, CDR1 is SQVTM and CDR2 is ANQGSEA. The V and J ends lost 3 bases and 6 bases respectively, with 8 bases between them. The CDR3 contains 11 residues. CDR3 bases: TGCAGCGTTGAGTCGGGAAATGGCTACACCTTC. Translating gives CSVESGNGYTF.

This chain connects TRBV5-1 to TRBJ1-1; D unclear. V was pared by 4 bases and J by 0 bases, with 10 bases between. Germline CDR1 reads SGHRS; CDR2 reads YFSETQ. The CDR3 covers 14 residues. Here the CDR3 reads CASSADGLNTEAFF. The DNA for the CDR3 is TGCGCCAGCAGCGCTGACGGGTTGAACACTGAAGCTTTCTTT. The full variable domain, rest sourced from reference TRBV5-1 and TRBJ1-1, is KAGVTQTPRYLIKTRGQQVTLSCSPISGHRSVSWYQQTPGQGLQFLFEYFSETQRNKGNFPGRFSGRQFSNSRSEMNVSTLELGDSALYLCASSADGLNTEAFFGQGTRLTVV.

The rearrangement joins TRBV5-1 to TRBJ2-3, with 13 bases that match TRBD2. There are 13 residues in the CDR3. CDR1 SGHRS and CDR2 YFSETQ come from the germline V gene. J gave up 6 bases and V 7 bases, and 2 bases lay outside the gene matches. The CDR3 coding sequence is TGCGCCAGCGGACTAGCGGGGGAGGATACGCAGTATTTT. It codes for CASGLAGEDTQYF.

The chain recombines TRBV10-3 with TRBJ2-4; 9 positions match TRBD2. This CDR3 is built from 15 residues. Germline values: CDR1 ENHRY, CDR2 SYGVKD. V was clipped by 6 bases and J by 9 bases; unmatched bases: 12. CDR3 nucleotide sequence: TGTGCCATCAGCGACCCGGGACTAGCTGATGCCATTCAGTACTTC. Amino acid sequence: CAISDPGLADAIQYF.

The chain combines TRBV6-5 with TRBJ1-5; no clear D. The V and J ends lost 0 bases and 5 bases respectively, with 5 bases between them. Germline V gene lookup returns CDR1 MNHEY and CDR2 SVGAGI. This CDR3 has 13 residues. The CDR3: CASSYSRDQPQHF. CDR3 in DNA: TGTGCCAGCAGTTACTCGAGGGATCAGCCCCAGCATTTT.